One and the same sample provided the 24 T cell receptor beta chains below, sequenced in a study of PD-1 blockade in mismatch repair-deficient tumors. The repertoire was sequenced with immunoSEQ multiplex PCR; TCRdb's copy has only in-frame clones and lacks some. The sample includes 70,000 to 90,000 clones, 80% to 90% of them seen just once. Sequences were derived from peripheral blood, sampled 44 weeks after starting pembrolizumab. Receptor source: an adult with mismatch repair-deficient cancer.

The CDR3 DNA is TGTGCCAGCAGCCAAGATCTGTCACGGGGTAGCACAGGGTACGAGCAGTACTTC. It yields the protein CASSQDLSRGSTGYEQYF. The chain carries TRBV4-2 and TRBJ2-7; D possibly corresponds to TRBD1 (6 bases). Germline lookup yields CDR1 LGHNA and CDR2 YNFKEQ. CDR3 length equals 18 residues. The V end was cut by 0 bases, the J end by 4 bases, with 22 bases between.

The chain is built from TRBV4-2 and TRBJ2-1, with 8 positions matching TRBD2. CDR1 is LGHNA and CDR2 is YNFKEQ in the germline V gene. The CDR3 is made up of 17 amino acids. J lost 5 bases, V lost 3 bases, and 12 bases had no gene match. The CDR3 DNA follows: TGTGCCAGCAGCCATCTTCTCGGCCGGGAGGGCCACAATGAGCAGTTCTTC. This encodes CASSHLLGREGHNEQFF.

J is TRBJ2-3 and V is TRBV7-9; D gene unclear. Deletions cut 1 base from V and 2 bases from J, with 10 bases between. This CDR3 has 15 residues. Germline CDR1 and CDR2: SEHNR and FQNEAQ (reference sequence). The CDR3 region has the DNA TGTGCCAGCAGCTTAGTCTCGCGGTACACAGATACGCAGTATTTT. Amino acid sequence: CASSLVSRYTDTQYF.

The chain employs TRBV30 and TRBJ2-3, with 16 bases fitting TRBD2. Germline assignment: CDR1 GTSNPN and CDR2 SVGIG (reference sequence). This CDR3 spans 17 amino acids. Trimming took 2 bases from V and 3 from J; bases not matched to a gene: 5. The CDR3 spells CAWSKPGLAGGTDTQYF. In nucleotides, the CDR3 is TGTGCCTGGAGTAAGCCGGGACTAGCGGGAGGGACAGATACGCAGTATTTT.

The CDR3 bases are TGTGCCAGCAGCCAAACGGGGGCCTTAGCGGGAGGGCTCTACGAGCAGTACTTC. It encodes CASSQTGALAGGLYEQYF. J is TRBJ2-7 and V is TRBV4-2; 11 bases match TRBD2. From germline, CDR1 is LGHNA and CDR2 YNFKEQ. This CDR3 region has 18 residues. The J segment lost 3 bases and the V segment lost 2 bases, leaving 12 bases of the junction unmatched.

The chain joins TRBV5-4 to TRBJ1-2; no definite D call. Germline values: CDR1 SGHNT, CDR2 YYREEE (reference sequence). The CDR3 is 15 amino acids. V shed 2 bases and J shed 3 bases, with 14 bases lying between them. The CDR3 DNA reads TGTGCCAGCAGCTTCCCCCGGCCACTCGACTATGGCTACACCTTC. Protein: CASSFPRPLDYGYTF.

This clone is medium-sized. This sequence joins TRBV18 and TRBJ2-2; 7 positions agree with TRBD1. V shed 3 bases, J shed 5 bases, and the junction held 9 bases outside the gene matches. CDR1 is KGHSH and CDR2 is LQKENI in the germline V gene. This CDR3 comprises 16 residues. CDR3 coding DNA: TGTGCCAGCTCACCTCCCCAGGGGGTGAGAACCGGGGAGCTGTTTTTT. It encodes CASSPPQGVRTGELFF. Based on the CDR3 plus reference TRBV18 and TRBJ2-2, the full variable domain is NAGVMQNPRHLVRRRGQEARLRCSPMKGHSHVYWYRQLPEEGLKFMVYLQKENIIDESGMPKERFSAEFPKEGPSILRIQQVVRGDSAAYFCASSPPQGVRTGELFFGEGSRLTVL.

This chain connects TRBV5-1 to TRBJ1-5; TRBD1 matches 7 bases. In germline, CDR1 is SGHRS, CDR2 YFSETQ. V shed 4 bases and J 2 bases; nucleotides not matched to a gene: 6. The CDR3 has 15 residues. CDR3 in amino acids: CASSLGQEGNQPQHF. CDR3 nucleotide sequence: TGCGCCAGCAGCCTAGGACAGGAGGGCAATCAGCCCCAGCATTTT.

The gene calls are TRBV2 and TRBJ1-5; D is perhaps TRBD1 (5 bases). There are 15 residues in the CDR3. Trimming removed 6 bases from V and 0 bases from J, with 12 bases in between. CDR1 is SNHLY, CDR2 FYNNEI, per germline. CDR3 sequence reads: CASRGPTSSNQPQHF. CDR3 coding DNA: TGTGCCAGCAGGGGACCGACCTCTAGCAATCAGCCCCAGCATTTT.

The V gene is TRBV11-3, the J gene TRBJ2-7; D is perhaps TRBD2 (6 bases). This CDR3 contains 16 residues. V was trimmed by 6 bases and J by 8 bases, leaving 26 bases between them. Germline-derived CDR1 and CDR2 are SGHNT and YENEEA. CDR3 amino acids: CASRGEDWRDIGKQYF. In DNA form, the CDR3 reads TGTGCCAGCAGAGGCGAGGACTGGCGGGATATTGGCAAGCAGTACTTC. Full variable domain (remainder filled in from reference TRBV11-3 and TRBJ2-7): EAGVVQSPRYKIIEKKQPVAFWCNPISGHNTLYWYLQNLGQGPELLIRYENEEAVDDSQLPKDRFSAERLKGVDSTLKIQPAELGDSAVYLCASRGEDWRDIGKQYFGPGTRLTVT.

The genes are TRBV5-1 and TRBJ1-2; 7 bases line up with TRBD1. The trim removed 0 bases at V and 8 bases at J, leaving 7 bases unmatched. This CDR3 is built from 14 residues. Per the germline V gene, CDR1 is SGHRS and CDR2 is YFSETQ. CDR3 residues: CASSLDPAQGGYTF. Here the CDR3 DNA reads TGCGCCAGCAGCTTGGATCCGGCACAGGGGGGCTACACCTTC.

CDR3 bases: TGTGCCAGCAGTTCCGACTTTCAAGAGACCCAGTACTTC. This codes for CASSSDFQETQYF. The chain combines TRBV28 with TRBJ2-5, with D unclear. Deletions cut 4 bases from V and 2 bases from J, with 8 bases between. Germline V CDR1 and CDR2: MDHEN, SYDVKM. The CDR3 contains 13 residues.

The chain combines TRBV5-1 with TRBJ1-1; TRBD1 might be the D (6 bases). Looked up from germline, CDR1 is SGHRS and CDR2 is YFSETQ. V gave up 4 bases and J gave up 2 bases, with 15 bases separating them. This CDR3 contains 15 residues. The CDR3 sequence: CASSPRGGENTEAFF. The CDR3 nucleotides read TGCGCCAGCAGCCCCCGAGGGGGGGAAAACACTGAAGCTTTCTTT.

This chain joins TRBV11-2 and TRBJ2-7; 7 nucleotides match TRBD1. Germline V gene lookup returns CDR1 SGHAT and CDR2 FQNNGV. CDR3 length: 14 amino acids. After removal of 1 base from V and 2 bases from J, the junction contained 2 bases not matched to a gene. This CDR3 reads CASSLGGTAYEQYF. CDR3 sequence (DNA): TGTGCCAGCAGCTTAGGGGGGACAGCCTACGAGCAGTACTTC.

The rearrangement joins TRBV7-9 to TRBJ2-1; D is unresolved. Germline V gene lookup returns CDR1 SEHNR and CDR2 FQNEAQ (reference sequence). Trimming left V 0 bases short and J 6 bases short, with 9 bases between. The CDR3 runs to 14 residues. The chain's CDR3 is CASSLADGLNEQFF. CDR3 coding DNA: TGTGCCAGCAGCTTAGCGGATGGGCTCAATGAGCAGTTCTTC.

The CDR3 sequence is CASSRGRAGVYEQYF. The CDR3 DNA reads as TGTGCCAGCAGCCGGGGGAGGGCCGGGGTATACGAGCAGTACTTC. The J gene is TRBJ2-7, the V gene TRBV27; 7 bases are shared with TRBD2. V shed 6 bases and J 4 bases; nucleotides not matched to a gene: 12. The CDR3 spans 15 residues. The germline V gene has CDR1 MNHEY and CDR2 SMNVEV (reference sequence).

This clone was observed a few times. V is TRBV7-9 and J is TRBJ1-2; TRBD1 matches 8 bases. Germline assignment: CDR1 SEHNR and CDR2 FQNEAQ (reference sequence). V was clipped by 5 bases and J by 2 bases; unmatched bases: 10. This CDR3 region has 16 residues. The CDR3 loop reads CASSGLRGRENYGYTF. CDR3 bases: TGTGCCAGCAGCGGCCTCAGGGGGCGAGAAAACTATGGCTACACCTTC.

This rearrangement joins TRBV5-5 to TRBJ1-5; D unresolved. The CDR3 has 16 amino acids. Trimming took 0 bases from V and 1 from J, leaving 11 bases between them. Germline assignment: CDR1 SGHKS and CDR2 YYEKEE (reference sequence). The CDR3, as DNA: TGTGCCAGCAGCTTGGAGTACGACCGGAGCAATCAGCCCCAGCATTTT. This encodes CASSLEYDRSNQPQHF.

The count of this clone is one. V is TRBV6-6 and J is TRBJ1-4; the D is unclear. Trimming stripped 6 bases from V and 0 bases from J, with 11 bases between. Looked up from germline, CDR1 is MNHNY and CDR2 is SVGAGI (reference sequence). The CDR3 contains 15 residues. The CDR3 DNA sequence: TGTGCCAGCAGCCCTAGATCGTCAACTAATGAAAAACTGTTTTTT. Its translation is CASSPRSSTNEKLFF.

The rearrangement links TRBV7-3 to TRBJ2-4; D gene uncertain. The germline V gene encodes CDR1 SGHTA and CDR2 FQGTGA. The CDR3 extends over 15 amino acids. With 5 bases removed from V and 6 bases from J, the gap between germline ends came to 17 bases. The CDR3 loop reads CASSPGPGSGNIQYF. The CDR3 region has the DNA TGTGCCAGCAGCCCCGGACCTGGGTCGGGAAACATTCAGTACTTC.

The chain carries TRBV10-3 and TRBJ2-2, with 10 bases aligning to TRBD1. This CDR3 comprises 14 residues. The V gene's germline CDR1 is ENHRY and CDR2 SYGVKD. The ends lost 10 bases at V and 4 bases at J; junction bases unmatched: 6. The CDR3 sequence is CATMGDRGTGELFF. The CDR3 coding sequence is TGTGCCACCATGGGGGACAGGGGCACCGGGGAGCTGTTTTTT.

The genes are TRBV28 and TRBJ2-7, with a possible D match to TRBD1 (5 bases). The CDR3 is made up of 13 amino acids. In germline, CDR1 is MDHEN, CDR2 SYDVKM. Trimming left V 2 bases short and J 1 base short, with 6 bases between. CDR3 sequence (DNA): TGTGCCAGCAGTTTAAGACAGTCCTACGAGCAGTACTTC. Translation: CASSLRQSYEQYF.

The CDR3 sequence: CASSLLGQNEAFF. CDR3 coding DNA: TGTGCCAGCAGTTTGCTGGGGCAAAATGAAGCTTTCTTT. The V and J genes are TRBV28 and TRBJ1-1, with a tentative D call TRBD1 (5 bases). Trimming took off 3 bases at V and 7 bases at J, with 12 bases between the two ends. The CDR3 is 13 residues long. Germline-derived CDR1 and CDR2 are MDHEN and SYDVKM.

This chain joins TRBV4-3 and TRBJ2-1, with 10 bases identical to TRBD2. Germline CDR1 is LGHNA and CDR2 is YSLEER. V lost 1 base, J lost 4 bases, and 1 base stayed unmatched. This CDR3 is 15 amino acids long. The CDR3 is CASSQGAGGYNEQFF. The CDR3, as DNA: TGCGCCAGCAGCCAAGGAGCGGGAGGGTACAATGAGCAGTTCTTC.